These T cell receptor beta chains were read from a single sample in a study of Ad26.COV2.S vaccination and SARS-CoV-2 variants. Sequenced by immunoSEQ multiplex PCR; TCRdb stores in-frame clones only, minus some. Found here are about 280,000 clones, around 87% of them singletons; the top ten hold more than 2.5%. Sequencing was performed on peripheral blood, taken in a trial of Ad26.COV2.S vaccine versus placebo. These receptors were taken from a person between 18 and 59 years old who received the Ad26.COV2.S COVID-19 vaccine or a placebo. The CDR3 runs from the conserved cysteine through the conserved F or W. A D gene is named only where the DNA matches it firmly. Rows may omit the clone size; those that give it use once, few, many or a size class.

V gene	J gene	D gene	clone size	CDR3 length	CDR3 DNA	CDR3 protein
TRBV10-3	TRBJ1-6	.	once	18	TGTGCCATCAGTGAGTCGGCGCAGGGGAGTTCCTATAATTCACCCCTCCACTTT	CAISESAQGSSYNSPLHF
TRBV18	TRBJ1-1	TRBD1	.	14	TGTGCCAGCTCCCTGGGACAGACGAACACTGAAGCTTTCTTT	CASSLGQTNTEAFF
TRBV30	TRBJ2-5	TRBD2	.	14	TGTGCCTGGAGTACGGGACTAACCCAAGAGACCCAGTACTTC	CAWSTGLTQETQYF
TRBV5-4	TRBJ2-7	TRBD2	few	13	TGTGCCAGCAGCTCGGGAGGAACCTACGAGCAGTACTTC	CASSSGGTYEQYF
TRBV7-8	TRBJ2-7	.	.	14	TGTGCCAGCGGACACGGGTCCCTCTCCTACGAGCAGTACTTC	CASGHGSLSYEQYF
TRBV7-8	TRBJ2-2	.	few	17	TGTGCCAGCAGCTTAGCTGGGCGGAACAACAGGGCCGGGGAGCTGTTTTTT	CASSLAGRNNRAGELFF
TRBV6-5	TRBJ1-1	.	.	14	TGTGCCAGCAGTTACTCTCGGGGGAACACTGAAGCTTTCTTT	CASSYSRGNTEAFF
TRBV7-8	TRBJ2-7	.	.	15	TGTGCCAGCAGCCGGACAAGGCGTAATCTAGGGGAGCAGTACTTC	CASSRTRRNLGEQYF
TRBV6-5	TRBJ2-7	.	.	15	TGTGCCAGCAGGAGACGGATGCTCGGATTCTACGAGCAGTACTTC	CASRRRMLGFYEQYF
TRBV20-1	TRBJ2-7	.	.	11	TGCAGTGCTAGTGATACCTACGAGCAGTACTTC	CSASDTYEQYF
TRBV6-5	TRBJ1-5	.	once	15	TGTGCCAGCAAATTCGAGTGGATGGCTAATCAGCCCCAGCATTTT	CASKFEWMANQPQHF
TRBV5-6	TRBJ2-7	TRBD2	.	17	TGTGCCAGCAGCTTGAGACTAGCGGCAACCTTTTCCTACGAGCAGTACTTC	CASSLRLAATFSYEQYF
TRBV4-2	TRBJ2-7	TRBD2	.	16	TGTGCCAGCAGCCCACGAGAGGCGGGGGGCCCCTACGAGCAGTACTTC	CASSPREAGGPYEQYF
TRBV20-1	TRBJ2-7	.	.	12	TGCAGTGCTAGTCTAGGCGAGTGGGGTCAGTACTTC	CSASLGEWGQYF
TRBV18	TRBJ2-2	TRBD1	.	16	TGTGCCAGCTCACCGTTTCGGGACAGGGTCTCCGGGGAGCTGTTTTTT	CASSPFRDRVSGELFF
TRBV27	TRBJ1-6	TRBD1	once	16	TGTGCCAGCAGTTTATTCTTAAGACAGGGGACCTCACCCCTCCACTTT	CASSLFLRQGTSPLHF
TRBV25-1	TRBJ2-3	TRBD2	.	15	TGTGCCAGCGGTCCTCCGGGGGGGGCCACAGATACGCAGTATTTT	CASGPPGGATDTQYF
TRBV11-2	TRBJ2-1	TRBD2	.	14	TGTGCCAGCAGCTTAATGACTAGCGGGGGTTACCAGTTCTTC	CASSLMTSGGYQFF
TRBV7-2	TRBJ1-1	.	.	15	TGTGCCAGCAGCTTAGATTTGGCGGGCGGCACTGAAGCTTTCTTT	CASSLDLAGGTEAFF
TRBV3-1/TRBV3-2	TRBJ2-5	.	.	13	TGTGCCAGCAGCCCCCCGGGGAGGGAGACCCAGTACTTC	CASSPPGRETQYF
TRBV7-2	TRBJ1-2	.	.	12	TGTGCCAGCAGCCAGCGATCTGGCGGCTACACCTTC	CASSQRSGGYTF
TRBV18	TRBJ1-2	.	.	16	TGTGCCAGCTCACCACCTTCTGACCCGGAGAACTATGGCTACACCTTC	CASSPPSDPENYGYTF
TRBV28	TRBJ2-7	.	.	14	TGTGCCAGCAGTTTAGCGCCCCAGGCCAACGAGCAGTACTTC	CASSLAPQANEQYF
TRBV30	TRBJ2-7	TRBD2	few	14	TGTGCCTGGAGTCGGGGGACTAGCGGGTTGTGGCAGTACTTC	CAWSRGTSGLWQYF